This T cell receptor (beta chain) was captured in a study of shared clonotypes between healthy human individuals. V was trimmed by 7 bases and J by 9 bases, leaving 10 bases between them. The CDR3 is 11 residues long. The V gene's germline CDR1 is SNHLY and CDR2 FYNNEI. CD45RA+ naive and CD45RA-negative memory subsets were separated from CD4+ cells. Clones were sequenced by immunoSEQ multiplex PCR, and TCRdb holds only the in-frame ones, with some missing. The sample has 2.3 million or so clones; 85% to 95% are singletons. The gene calls are TRBV2 and TRBJ2-1; no reliable D call. This sequence was found in a man younger than 35 in good health. Some clones in this sample may be carry-over from other donors' samples. The sequencing sample was made of naive CD4+ T cells from PBMCs. Subset meaning: CD45RA+ positively selected. The CDR3 region is CASKLVSEQFF. CDR3 sequence (DNA): TGTGCCAGCAAATTGGTCTCTGAGCAGTTCTTC.